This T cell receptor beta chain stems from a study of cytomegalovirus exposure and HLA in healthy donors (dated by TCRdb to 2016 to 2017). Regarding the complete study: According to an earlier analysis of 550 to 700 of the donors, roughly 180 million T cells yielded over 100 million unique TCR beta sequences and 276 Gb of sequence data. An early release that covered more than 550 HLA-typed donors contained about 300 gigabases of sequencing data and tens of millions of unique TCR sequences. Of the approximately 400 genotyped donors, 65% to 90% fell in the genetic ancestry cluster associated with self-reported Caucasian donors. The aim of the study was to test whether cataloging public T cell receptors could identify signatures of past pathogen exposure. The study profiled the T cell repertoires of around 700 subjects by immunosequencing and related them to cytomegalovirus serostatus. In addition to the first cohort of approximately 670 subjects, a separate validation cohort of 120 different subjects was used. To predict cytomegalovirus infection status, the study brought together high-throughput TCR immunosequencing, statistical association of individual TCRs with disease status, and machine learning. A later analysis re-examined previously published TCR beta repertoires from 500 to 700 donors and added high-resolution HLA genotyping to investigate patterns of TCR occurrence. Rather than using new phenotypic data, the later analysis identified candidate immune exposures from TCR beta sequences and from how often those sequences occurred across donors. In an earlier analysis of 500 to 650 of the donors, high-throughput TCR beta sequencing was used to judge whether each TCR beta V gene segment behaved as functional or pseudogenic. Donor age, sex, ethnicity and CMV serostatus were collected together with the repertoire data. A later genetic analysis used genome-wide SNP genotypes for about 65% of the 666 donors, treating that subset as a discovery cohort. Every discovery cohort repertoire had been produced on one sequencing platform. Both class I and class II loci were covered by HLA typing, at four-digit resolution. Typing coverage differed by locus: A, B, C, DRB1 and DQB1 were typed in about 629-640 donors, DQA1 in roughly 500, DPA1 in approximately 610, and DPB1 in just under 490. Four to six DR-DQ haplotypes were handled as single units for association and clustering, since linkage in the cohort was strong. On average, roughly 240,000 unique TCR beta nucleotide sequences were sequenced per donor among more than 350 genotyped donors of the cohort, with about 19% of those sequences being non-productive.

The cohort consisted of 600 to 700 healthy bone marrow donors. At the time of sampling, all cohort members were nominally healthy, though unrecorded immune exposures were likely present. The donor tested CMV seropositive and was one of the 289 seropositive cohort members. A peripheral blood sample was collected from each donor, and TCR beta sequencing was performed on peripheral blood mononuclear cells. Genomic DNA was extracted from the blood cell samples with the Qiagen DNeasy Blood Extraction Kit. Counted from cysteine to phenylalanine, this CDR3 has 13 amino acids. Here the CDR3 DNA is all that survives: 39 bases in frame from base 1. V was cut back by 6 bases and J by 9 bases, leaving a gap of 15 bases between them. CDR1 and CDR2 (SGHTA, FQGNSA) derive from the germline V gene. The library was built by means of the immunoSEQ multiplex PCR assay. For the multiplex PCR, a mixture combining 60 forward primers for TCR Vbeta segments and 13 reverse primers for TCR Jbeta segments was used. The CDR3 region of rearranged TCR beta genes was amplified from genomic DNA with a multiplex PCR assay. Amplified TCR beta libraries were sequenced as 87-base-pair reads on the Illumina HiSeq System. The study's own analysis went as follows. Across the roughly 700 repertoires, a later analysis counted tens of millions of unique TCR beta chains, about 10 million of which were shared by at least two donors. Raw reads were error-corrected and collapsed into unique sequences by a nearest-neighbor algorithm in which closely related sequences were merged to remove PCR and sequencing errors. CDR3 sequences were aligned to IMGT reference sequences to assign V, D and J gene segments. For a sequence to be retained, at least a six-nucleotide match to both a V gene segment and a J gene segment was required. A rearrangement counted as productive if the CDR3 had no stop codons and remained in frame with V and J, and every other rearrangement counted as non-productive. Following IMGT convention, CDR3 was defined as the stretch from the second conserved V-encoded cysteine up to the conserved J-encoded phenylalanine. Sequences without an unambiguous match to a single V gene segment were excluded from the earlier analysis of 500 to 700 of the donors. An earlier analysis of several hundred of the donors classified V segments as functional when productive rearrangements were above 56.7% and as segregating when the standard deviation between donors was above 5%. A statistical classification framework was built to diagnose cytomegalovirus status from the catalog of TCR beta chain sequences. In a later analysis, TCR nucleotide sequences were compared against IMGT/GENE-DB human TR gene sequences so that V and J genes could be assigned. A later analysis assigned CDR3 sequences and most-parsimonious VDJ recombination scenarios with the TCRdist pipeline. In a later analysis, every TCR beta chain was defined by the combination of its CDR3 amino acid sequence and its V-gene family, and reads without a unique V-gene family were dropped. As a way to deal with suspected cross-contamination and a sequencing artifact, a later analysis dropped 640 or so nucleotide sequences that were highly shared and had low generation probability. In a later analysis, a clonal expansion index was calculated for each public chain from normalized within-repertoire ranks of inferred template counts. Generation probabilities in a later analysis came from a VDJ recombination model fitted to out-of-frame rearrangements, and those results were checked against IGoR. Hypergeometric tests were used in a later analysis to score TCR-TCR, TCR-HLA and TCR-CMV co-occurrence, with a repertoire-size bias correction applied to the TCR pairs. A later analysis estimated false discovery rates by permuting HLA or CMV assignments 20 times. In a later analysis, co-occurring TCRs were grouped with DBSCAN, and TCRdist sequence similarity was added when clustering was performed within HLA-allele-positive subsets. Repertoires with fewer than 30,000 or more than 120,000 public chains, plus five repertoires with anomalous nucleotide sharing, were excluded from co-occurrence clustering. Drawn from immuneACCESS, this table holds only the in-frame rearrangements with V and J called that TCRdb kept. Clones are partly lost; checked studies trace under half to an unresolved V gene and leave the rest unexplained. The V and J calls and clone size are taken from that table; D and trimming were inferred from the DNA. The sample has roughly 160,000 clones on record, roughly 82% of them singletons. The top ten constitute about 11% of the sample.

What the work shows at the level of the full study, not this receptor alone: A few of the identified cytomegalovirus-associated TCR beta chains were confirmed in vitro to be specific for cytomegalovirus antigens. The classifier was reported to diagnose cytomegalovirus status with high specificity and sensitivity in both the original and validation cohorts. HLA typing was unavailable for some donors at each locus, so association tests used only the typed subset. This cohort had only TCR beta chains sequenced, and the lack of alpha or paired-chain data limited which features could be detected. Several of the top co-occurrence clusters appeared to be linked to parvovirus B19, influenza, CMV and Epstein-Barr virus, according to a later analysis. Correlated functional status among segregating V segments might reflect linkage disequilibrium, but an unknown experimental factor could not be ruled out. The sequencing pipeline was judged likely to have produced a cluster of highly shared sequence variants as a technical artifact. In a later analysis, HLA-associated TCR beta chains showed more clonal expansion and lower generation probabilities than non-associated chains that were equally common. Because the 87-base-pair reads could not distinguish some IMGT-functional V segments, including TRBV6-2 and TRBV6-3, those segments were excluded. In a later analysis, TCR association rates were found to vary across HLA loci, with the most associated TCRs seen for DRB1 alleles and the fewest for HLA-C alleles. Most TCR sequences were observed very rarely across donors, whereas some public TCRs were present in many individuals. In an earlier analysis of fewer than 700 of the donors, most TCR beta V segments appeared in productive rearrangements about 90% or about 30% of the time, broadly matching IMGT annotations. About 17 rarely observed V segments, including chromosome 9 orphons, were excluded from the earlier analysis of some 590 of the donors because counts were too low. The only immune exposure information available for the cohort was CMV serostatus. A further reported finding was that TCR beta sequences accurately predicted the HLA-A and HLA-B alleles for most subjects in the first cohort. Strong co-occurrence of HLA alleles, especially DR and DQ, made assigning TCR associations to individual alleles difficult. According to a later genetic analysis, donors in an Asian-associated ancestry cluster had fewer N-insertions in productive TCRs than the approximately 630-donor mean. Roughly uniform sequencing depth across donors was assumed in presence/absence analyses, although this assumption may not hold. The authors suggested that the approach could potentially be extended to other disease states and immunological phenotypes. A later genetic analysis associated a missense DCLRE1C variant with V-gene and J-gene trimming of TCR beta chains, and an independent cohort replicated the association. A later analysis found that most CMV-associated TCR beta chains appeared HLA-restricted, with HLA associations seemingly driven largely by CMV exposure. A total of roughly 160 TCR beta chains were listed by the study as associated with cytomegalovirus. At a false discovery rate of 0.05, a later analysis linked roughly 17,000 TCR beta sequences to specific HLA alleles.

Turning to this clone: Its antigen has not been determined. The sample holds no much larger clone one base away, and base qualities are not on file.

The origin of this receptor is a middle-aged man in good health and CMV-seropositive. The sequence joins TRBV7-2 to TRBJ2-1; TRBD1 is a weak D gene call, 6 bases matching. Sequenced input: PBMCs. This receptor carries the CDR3 CASSLLQGSEQFF. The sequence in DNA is TGTGCCAGCAGTCTTCTACAGGGCTCTGAGCAGTTCTTC.